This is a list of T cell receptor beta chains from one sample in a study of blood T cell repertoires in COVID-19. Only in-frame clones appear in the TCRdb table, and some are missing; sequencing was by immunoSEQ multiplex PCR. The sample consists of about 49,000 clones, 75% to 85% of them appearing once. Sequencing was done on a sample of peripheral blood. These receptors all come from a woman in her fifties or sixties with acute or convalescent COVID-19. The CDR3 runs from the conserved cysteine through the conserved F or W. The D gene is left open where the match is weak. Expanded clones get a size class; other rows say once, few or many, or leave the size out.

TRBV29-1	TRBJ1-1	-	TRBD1	CSVGSPGQGTEAFF	TGCAGCGTTGGCTCACCGGGACAGGGCACTGAAGCTTTCTTT
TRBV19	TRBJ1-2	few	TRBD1	CASSIPSGQGGGYTF	TGTGCCAGTAGTATCCCCTCGGGACAGGGTGGTGGCTACACCTTC
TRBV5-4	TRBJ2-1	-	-	CASSPERRNNEQFF	TGTGCCAGCAGCCCTGAGCGGAGAAACAATGAGCAGTTCTTC
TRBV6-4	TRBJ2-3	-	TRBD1	CASSPSGGSDTQYF	TGTGCCAGCAGCCCCTCAGGGGGATCAGATACGCAGTATTTT
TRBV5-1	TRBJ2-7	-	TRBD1	CASRFGTGAYEQYF	TGCGCCAGCAGGTTCGGGACAGGGGCCTACGAGCAGTACTTC
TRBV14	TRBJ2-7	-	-	CASSQEWRGEQYF	TGTGCCAGCAGCCAAGAGTGGCGAGGGGAGCAGTACTTC
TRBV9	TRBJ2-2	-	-	CASSGRQNTGELFF	TGTGCCAGCAGCGGTAGACAGAACACCGGGGAGCTGTTTTTT
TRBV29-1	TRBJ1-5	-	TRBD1	CSVGTGTGNQPQHF	TGCAGCGTGGGGACAGGGACGGGGAATCAGCCCCAGCATTTT
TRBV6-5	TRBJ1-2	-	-	CASSRGSNYGYTF	TGTGCCAGCAGCAGGGGCAGCAACTATGGCTACACCTTC
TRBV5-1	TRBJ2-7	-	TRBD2	CASSLGTSGTSGADEQYF	TGCGCCAGCAGCTTAGGGACTAGCGGGACGTCGGGGGCTGACGAGCAGTACTTC
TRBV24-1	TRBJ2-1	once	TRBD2	CATSDQAGATYNEQFF	TGTGCCACCAGTGATCAAGCGGGAGCGACCTACAATGAGCAGTTCTTC
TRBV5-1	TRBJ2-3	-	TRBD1	CASSLETGFIPYF	TGCGCCAGCAGCTTGGAGACAGGGTTCATCCCTTATTTT
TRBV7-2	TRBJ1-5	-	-	CASSSGQGRNQPQHF	TGTGCCAGCAGTTCGGGTCAGGGAAGAAATCAGCCCCAGCATTTT
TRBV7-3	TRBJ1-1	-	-	CASSLSRNTEAFF	TGTGCCAGCAGCTTATCGCGGAACACTGAAGCTTTCTTT
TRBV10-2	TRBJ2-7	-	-	CASTHPQGWSGGEQYF	TGCGCCAGCACTCACCCACAGGGATGGTCGGGAGGCGAGCAGTACTTC
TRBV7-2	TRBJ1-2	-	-	CASSLDGALTNYGYTF	TGTGCCAGCAGCTTAGATGGGGCACTTACAAACTATGGCTACACCTTC